This T cell receptor beta chain appears in the sequencing data of a study of blood T cells in healthy people across ages. Then a second PCR, running roughly 7 to 11 cycles, was carried out with a sample-barcoded 5' primer and a J-beta primer mix. Each cDNA molecule was tagged by a template-switch adaptor with 12 random nucleotides. Each CDR3 protein gets one entry after TCRdb re-called the 5' RACE reads with MiXCR. The top ten clones hold roughly 20% of a sample with roughly 800,000 distinct CDR3 sequences, more than 45% of them seen once. The sequencing input was blood. The clonotype originates from a man aged 25 to 40 in good health.

The CDR3 DNA sequence: TGTGCCAGCAGCTCCTCTCACCGGGAGATCTACGCAGATACGCAGTATTTT. Amino acid sequence: CASSSSHREIYADTQYF. This sequence joins TRBV7-2 and TRBJ2-3; D is possibly TRBD2 (6 bases). This CDR3 spans 17 amino acids. V gave up 4 bases and J gave up 4 bases, with 21 bases separating them. Germline assignment: CDR1 SGHTA and CDR2 FQGNSA.